These 26 T cell receptor beta chains share one sample of origin, sequenced in a study of PD-L1 blockade in urothelial cancer. The data were produced by immunoSEQ multiplex PCR, yet TCRdb's version contains in-frame clones alone and is incomplete. The data hold more than 85,000 clones, with 87% observed a single time. Indicated time point: pretreatment peripheral blood. The source was PBMCs, collected around atezolizumab (anti-PD-L1) treatment. These receptors all come from a man aged 55 to 70 with urothelial cancer.

The chain has TRBV11-3 and TRBJ1-2; D possibly corresponds to TRBD1 (5 bases). Germline loops: CDR1 SGHNT, CDR2 YENEEA. V shed 3 bases and J shed 4 bases, with 24 bases lying between them. The length of the CDR3 is 18 residues. This CDR3 is CASSFALGGGKCGYGYTF. CDR3 coding DNA: TGTGCCAGCAGCTTCGCCTTGGGGGGGGGTAAGTGCGGCTATGGCTACACCTTC.

This rearrangement joins TRBV19 to TRBJ2-3; 8 bases fit TRBD1. This CDR3 comprises 14 residues. V gave up 6 bases and J gave up 2 bases; unmatched junction bases: 4. CDR1 and CDR2 from the germline V gene are LNHDA and SQIVND (reference sequence). The CDR3 region is CASRQTGVTDTQYF. The CDR3 DNA follows: TGTGCCAGTAGACAGACAGGGGTCACAGATACGCAGTATTTT.

The gene calls are TRBV18 and TRBJ1-5; D ambiguous. Germline values: CDR1 KGHSH, CDR2 LQKENI. V lost 4 bases to trimming and J lost 1 base, with 11 bases between them. The CDR3 has 15 residues. CDR3 DNA: TGTGCCAGCTCACGCGAGGTTGGCAGCAATCAGCCCCAGCATTTT. Translated, it gives CASSREVGSNQPQHF. The entire variable domain, with the rest obtained from reference TRBV18 and TRBJ1-5, is as follows: NAGVMQNPRHLVRRRGQEARLRCSPMKGHSHVYWYRQLPEEGLKFMVYLQKENIIDESGMPKERFSAEFPKEGPSILRIQQVVRGDSAAYFCASSREVGSNQPQHFGDGTRLSIL.

CDR3: CASSLGDRGRTGELFF. The CDR3 nucleotides read TGCGCCAGCAGCTTGGGGGACAGGGGTCGGACCGGGGAGCTGTTTTTT. This chain links TRBV5-1 with TRBJ2-2, with 10 nucleotides matching TRBD1. Germline CDR1 reads SGHRS; CDR2 reads YFSETQ. The CDR3 contains 16 residues. The V segment lost 0 bases and the J segment 5 bases; nucleotides outside the gene matches: 4.

The chain is built from TRBV7-8 and TRBJ2-7; 11 bases fit TRBD1. Trimming at V came to 9 bases and at J to 3 bases, leaving 4 bases not matched to a gene. Germline V gene lookup returns CDR1 SGHVS and CDR2 FQNEAQ. This CDR3 is built from 13 residues. CDR3 loop: CASSDRGLYEQYF. CDR3 in DNA: TGTGCCAGTTCGGACAGGGGGCTCTACGAGCAGTACTTC.

CDR3 amino acids: CASIGTSGRHEQFF. The DNA of the CDR3 is TGTGCCAGTATTGGGACTAGCGGGAGACATGAGCAGTTCTTC. J is TRBJ2-1 and V is TRBV19, with 14 bases lining up with TRBD2. The CDR3 is made up of 14 amino acids. The V segment lost 7 bases and the J segment 8 bases; nucleotides outside the gene matches: 4. Germline values: CDR1 LNHDA, CDR2 SQIVND (reference sequence).

J is TRBJ1-5 and V is TRBV19; 7 bases fit TRBD1. The CDR3 contains 16 residues. After removal of 5 bases from V and 4 bases from J, the junction contained 11 bases not matched to a gene. In germline, CDR1 is LNHDA, CDR2 SQIVND (reference sequence). This CDR3 reads CASSETGTAKNQPQHF. CDR3 sequence (DNA): TGTGCCAGTAGTGAAACGGGGACAGCCAAAAATCAGCCCCAGCATTTT.

V gene TRBV6-4 combines with J gene TRBJ2-3, with TRBD2 matching over 7 bases. CDR1 and CDR2 (germline): MRHNA, SNTAGT. V was clipped by 4 bases and J by 1 base; unmatched bases: 5. CDR3 size: 15 residues. As DNA, the CDR3 is TGTGCCAGCAGTGTGGCGGGGGAAGGCACAGATACGCAGTATTTT. This encodes CASSVAGEGTDTQYF.

The chain uses TRBV14 and TRBJ2-6; 11 bases line up with TRBD1. The CDR3 covers 18 residues. From germline, CDR1 is SGHDN and CDR2 FVKESK. Trimming at V came to 4 bases and at J to 0 bases, leaving 5 bases not matched to a gene. The DNA for the CDR3 is TGTGCCAGCAGCCGAGACGGACAGGGGGCCTCTGGGGCCAACGTCCTGACTTTC. Translation gives CASSRDGQGASGANVLTF.

V gene TRBV6-5 combines with J gene TRBJ1-5, with 8 bases identical to TRBD1. There are 14 residues in the CDR3. Trimming removed 6 bases from V and 4 bases from J; junction bases left unmatched: 5. From germline, CDR1 is MNHEY and CDR2 SVGAGI. In nucleotides, the CDR3 is TGTGCCAGCAGGCGGACAGGGCCGAATCAGCCCCAGCATTTT. Its translation: CASRRTGPNQPQHF.

The CDR3 loop is CASSPGSVYGYTF. In nucleotides, the CDR3 is TGTGCCAGCAGCCCGGGTAGCGTCTATGGCTACACCTTC. The chain has TRBV28 and TRBJ1-2; D unresolved. The CDR3 runs to 13 residues. Germline CDR1 is MDHEN and CDR2 is SYDVKM. V lost 6 bases and J lost 4, with 12 bases in between.

The chain couples TRBV7-3 to TRBJ1-2; 8 bases line up with TRBD1. The J segment lost 9 bases and the V segment lost 2 bases, leaving 8 bases of the junction unmatched. CDR1 and CDR2 (germline): SGHTA, FQGTGA. The CDR3 runs to 14 residues. The CDR3 coding sequence is TGTGCCAGCAGCTTAGACAGGGGTGTGGGAAGCTACACCTTC. Its protein product is CASSLDRGVGSYTF.

The chain carries TRBV28 and TRBJ2-7; TRBD1 aligns across 7 bases. The CDR3 covers 15 residues. Losses at the gene ends were 2 bases for V and 4 bases for J; bases not matched to a gene: 8. From germline, CDR1 is MDHEN and CDR2 SYDVKM. Written as DNA, the CDR3 is TGTGCCAGCAGTTTAGTAGGCCAGGGGGTGTACGAGCAGTACTTC. Protein: CASSLVGQGVYEQYF.

This clone has only one observation. This chain joins TRBV6-5 and TRBJ1-1, with D hard to call. The V gene's germline CDR1 is MNHEY and CDR2 SVGAGI. The CDR3 is made up of 13 amino acids. The germline V and J ends were trimmed by 3 bases and 5 bases, with 10 bases remaining between them. CDR3 coding DNA: TGTGCCAGCAGTTATGGAGCTGGTACTGAAGCTTTCTTT. It codes for CASSYGAGTEAFF.

This rearrangement joins TRBV19 to TRBJ2-7, with D possibly being TRBD1 (5 bases). The CDR3 is made up of 14 amino acids. CDR1 is LNHDA, CDR2 SQIVND, per germline (reference sequence). V lost 4 bases and J 3 bases, leaving 13 bases between the germline ends. CDR3 sequence: CASSKGQGNYEQYF. DNA for the CDR3: TGTGCCAGTAGTAAGGGTCAGGGCAACTACGAGCAGTACTTC.

This chain joins TRBV7-2 and TRBJ1-1; 7 positions agree with TRBD1. This CDR3 has 15 residues. In germline, CDR1 is SGHTA, CDR2 FQGNSA. Germline trimming cut 5 bases from V and 1 base from J; bases unmatched to any gene: 7. Here the CDR3 DNA reads TGTGCCAGCAGCCCCAAGACAGGGAGGAACACTGAAGCTTTCTTT. It codes for CASSPKTGRNTEAFF.

DNA of the CDR3: TGTGCCAGCAGGGCCACAGGGGGCCCCACCGGGGAGCTGTTTTTT. It encodes CASRATGGPTGELFF. The chain links TRBV6-6 to TRBJ2-2; 9 nucleotides match TRBD1. V trimming: 6 bases; J trimming: 4 bases; junction bases outside the gene matches: 6. The length of the CDR3 is 15 residues. Germline V CDR1 and CDR2: MNHNY, SVGAGI (reference sequence).

The rearrangement uses TRBV5-6 and TRBJ2-7; 8 bases are a match to TRBD2. The length of the CDR3 is 15 residues. CDR1 is SGHDT and CDR2 is YYEEEE in the germline V gene. V dropped 0 bases and J dropped 2; count of bases not matched to a gene: 4. The DNA for the CDR3 is TGTGCCAGCAGCTTGGGTGGGCGGGGGGCCTACGAGCAGTACTTC. This translates into CASSLGGRGAYEQYF. Full variable domain (outside the CDR3, taken from reference TRBV5-6 and TRBJ2-7): DAGVTQSPTHLIKTRGQQVTLRCSPKSGHDTVSWYQQALGQGPQFIFQYYEEEERQRGNFPDRFSGHQFPNYSSELNVNALLLGDSALYLCASSLGGRGAYEQYFGPGTRLTVT.

This clone occurred once. J is TRBJ2-1 and V is TRBV28, with 11 bases matching TRBD2. After removal of 5 bases from V and 5 bases from J, the junction contained 8 bases not matched to a gene. CDR1 is MDHEN, CDR2 SYDVKM, per germline. The CDR3 is 16 amino acids. The CDR3 here is CASSAPTSGNHNEQFF. The DNA for the CDR3 is TGTGCCAGCAGTGCCCCGACTAGCGGGAACCACAATGAGCAGTTCTTC.

V and J are TRBV28 and TRBJ2-1; 13 bases are a match to TRBD2. Germline lookup yields CDR1 MDHEN and CDR2 SYDVKM. Trimming at V came to 5 bases and at J to 8 bases, leaving 3 bases not matched to a gene. This CDR3 is built from 14 residues. In DNA form, the CDR3 reads TGTGCCAGCAGTGGGACTAGCGGGGTTCATGAGCAGTTCTTC. It codes for CASSGTSGVHEQFF.

The chain has TRBV27 and TRBJ1-2; the match to TRBD1 covers 8 bases. V was pared by 4 bases and J by 4 bases, with 11 bases of the junction left unmatched. The CDR3 length is 16 residues. Germline V CDR1 and CDR2: MNHEY, SMNVEV (reference sequence). The CDR3 sequence is CASSWEGAGGLYGYTF. The DNA of the CDR3 is TGTGCCAGCAGTTGGGAGGGTGCAGGGGGCCTCTATGGCTACACCTTC.

The rearrangement links TRBV5-1 to TRBJ2-5; 9 nucleotides match TRBD1. The CDR3 runs 14 residues. CDR1 is SGHRS, CDR2 YFSETQ, per germline. The ends lost 6 bases at V and 4 bases at J; junction bases unmatched: 7. The CDR3 bases are TGCGCCAGCACCACTACAGGGGGCACAGAGACCCAGTACTTC. It specifies CASTTTGGTETQYF.

The chain carries TRBV1 and TRBJ2-5; TRBD2 reflects the table's D call only, with no check against the DNA. TRBV1 is a documented pseudogene. The CDR3 is 17 residues long. DNA of the CDR3: TGCACCAGCAGCCAAGAAAATCAGGTAGGGGGGGAGGAGACCCAGTACTTC. This encodes CTSSQENQVGGEETQYF.

Concerning this clone itself: The sample contains more than one DNA sequence encoding this CDR3. J is TRBJ2-3 and V is TRBV7-9, with D possibly TRBD1 on 6 matching bases. The V and J ends lost 5 bases and 0 bases respectively, with 9 bases between them. CDR3 length equals 14 residues. CDR1 and CDR2 from the germline V gene are SEHNR and FQNEAQ (reference sequence). The CDR3 nucleotides are TGTGCCAGCAGCCCAGGGGTCAGCACAGATACGCAGTATTTT. Translated, it gives CASSPGVSTDTQYF.

This clone was counted a single time. This sequence joins TRBV6-1 and TRBJ2-3, with a possible D match to TRBD1 (6 bases). This CDR3 is 15 amino acids long. Germline lookup yields CDR1 MNHNS and CDR2 SASEGT. Trimming took 6 bases from V and 2 from J, leaving 15 bases between them. The CDR3 spells CASRSTGLFTDTQYF. CDR3 sequence (DNA): TGTGCCAGCAGATCGACAGGACTTTTCACAGATACGCAGTATTTT.

The chain is built from TRBV27 and TRBJ2-5; 9 positions agree with TRBD2. With 2 bases clipped from V and 4 bases from J, the junction kept 8 bases outside the gene matches. The CDR3 sequence is 16 residues long. Germline values: CDR1 MNHEY, CDR2 SMNVEV (reference sequence). The DNA of the CDR3 is TGTGCCAGCAGTTTAGGTCTAGCGGGATCGGGAGAGACCCAGTACTTC. Protein product: CASSLGLAGSGETQYF.